This entry lists 16 T cell receptor beta chains sequenced from one sample in a study of shared clonotypes between healthy human individuals. Using immunoSEQ multiplex PCR, the repertoire was profiled, and TCRdb retains in-frame clones only, with some absent. The top ten clones hold 0.39% of a sample with 2.3 million or so clones, 85% to 95% of them seen once. Source material: naive CD4+ T cells from PBMCs. Subset defined: CD45RA+ positively selected. All receptors derive from a man aged 18 to 29 in good health. Some clones in this sample may be carry-over from other donors' samples.

V and J are TRBV25-1 and TRBJ2-7, with a weak D call TRBD1 (6 bases). The CDR3 has 14 amino acids. Trimming cost V 3 bases and J 5 bases, with 14 bases left between them. Germline-derived CDR1 and CDR2 are MGHDK and SYGVNS. CDR3 sequence reads: CASSDMARGHEQYF. DNA of the CDR3: TGTGCCAGCAGTGACATGGCCAGGGGCCACGAGCAGTACTTC.

This clone was recorded only once. The sample contains more than one DNA sequence encoding this CDR3. J is TRBJ2-7 and V is TRBV6-5, with TRBD1 matching over 7 bases. The CDR3 runs to 12 residues. The trim removed 6 bases at V and 2 bases at J, leaving 1 base unmatched. Per the germline V gene, CDR1 is MNHEY and CDR2 is SVGAGI. CDR3 sequence: CASRRGPYEQYF. CDR3 coding DNA: TGTGCCAGCAGGAGGGGGCCCTACGAGCAGTACTTC.

V usage is TRBV6-1 and J usage is TRBJ2-5, with no clear D. The CDR3 has 13 amino acids. CDR1 and CDR2 (germline): MNHNS, SASEGT. V lost 5 bases and J lost 7, with 14 bases in between. In DNA form, the CDR3 reads TGTGCCAGCAGTCTCCCATTGGGCGGGACCCAGTACTTC. Its translation is CASSLPLGGTQYF.

The chain links TRBV27 to TRBJ1-2; D is undetermined. CDR3 length: 12 amino acids. Germline V CDR1 and CDR2: MNHEY, SMNVEV (reference sequence). The V end lost 4 bases, the J end lost 4 bases, and 7 bases lay between the germline ends. The CDR3 nucleotides are TGTGCCAGCAGTTCTGTAGGCTATGGCTACACCTTC. Protein sequence: CASSSVGYGYTF.

The chain is built from TRBV21-1 and TRBJ2-7; TRBD1, the D gene given by the table, was not confirmed from the DNA. TRBV21-1 is an annotated pseudogene. CDR3 length: 17 residues. The CDR3 bases are TGTGCCAGCAGCCCGAAAGGGGGTTTTAGGTACGTTGGCGAGCAGTACTTC. It is translated as CASSPKGGFRYVGEQYF.

The rearrangement uses TRBV7-3 and TRBJ1-5; D ambiguous. This CDR3 spans 13 amino acids. Germline assignment: CDR1 SGHTA and CDR2 FQGTGA. V was clipped by 1 base and J by 5 bases, with 6 bases between them. CDR3 sequence reads: CASSLNLDQPQHF. CDR3 nucleotides: TGTGCCAGCAGCTTAAATCTTGATCAGCCCCAGCATTTT.

The chain employs TRBV18 and TRBJ1-4; D perhaps matches TRBD1 (6 bases). This CDR3 has 12 amino acids. Germline lookup yields CDR1 KGHSH and CDR2 LQKENI. The V end lost 3 bases, the J end lost 7 bases, and 6 bases lay between the germline ends. CDR3 in amino acids: CASSPDSEKLFF. The CDR3 nucleotides read TGTGCCAGCTCACCGGACAGTGAAAAACTGTTTTTT.

The chain is built from TRBV29-1 and TRBJ2-6, with a weak D call TRBD2 (6 bases). Germline V gene sequence: CDR1 SQVTM, CDR2 ANQGSEA. CDR3 size: 17 residues. The ends were cut back, 0 bases at V and 4 bases at J, with 16 bases in the middle. Here the CDR3 reads CSVEDRAAGRGANVLTF. The CDR3 DNA sequence: TGCAGCGTTGAAGACCGTGCAGCGGGTCGGGGGGCCAACGTCCTGACTTTC.

This chain uses TRBV27 with TRBJ2-5; D gene ambiguous. The V end lost 1 base, the J end lost 2 bases, and 11 bases lay between the germline ends. The germline V gene encodes CDR1 MNHEY and CDR2 SMNVEV (reference sequence). This CDR3 has 15 residues. CDR3 coding DNA: TGTGCCAGCAGTTTATTTAGCTACACACAAGAGACCCAGTACTTC. Amino acids: CASSLFSYTQETQYF.

The chain recombines TRBV5-1 with TRBJ2-3, with D perhaps TRBD1 or TRBD2 (5 bases each). The CDR3 runs to 15 residues. In germline, CDR1 is SGHRS, CDR2 YFSETQ. Trimming removed 4 bases at V and 2 bases at J, with 14 bases between. CDR3 DNA sequence: TGCGCCAGCAGCCCCCGGGACCGACACACAGATACGCAGTATTTT. This translates into CASSPRDRHTDTQYF. Filled out from reference TRBV5-1 and TRBJ2-3, the complete variable domain reads KAGVTQTPRYLIKTRGQQVTLSCSPISGHRSVSWYQQTPGQGLQFLFEYFSETQRNKGNFPGRFSGRQFSNSRSEMNVSTLELGDSALYLCASSPRDRHTDTQYFGPGTRLTVL.

The chain joins TRBV5-4 to TRBJ2-7, with D unresolved. CDR1 is SGHNT and CDR2 is YYREEE in the germline V gene (reference sequence). The CDR3 runs 13 residues. V was trimmed by 2 bases and J by 7 bases, leaving 13 bases between them. CDR3 sequence reads: CASSFFPAREQYF. DNA for the CDR3: TGTGCCAGCAGCTTTTTCCCCGCGAGAGAGCAGTACTTC.

Details on this clone: This sample also contains other DNA sequences that code for the same CDR3. The genes are TRBV6-5 and TRBJ2-7; D may be TRBD1 (5 bases). Trimming took 2 bases from V and 3 from J, leaving 8 bases between them. Germline assignment: CDR1 MNHEY and CDR2 SVGAGI. The CDR3 covers 13 residues. This CDR3 is CASSYRGSYEQYF. CDR3 bases: TGTGCCAGCAGTTACAGGGGCAGCTACGAGCAGTACTTC.

This chain links TRBV27 with TRBJ1-4, with D tentatively TRBD1 (5 bases). The CDR3 length is 14 residues. Germline V gives CDR1 MNHEY, CDR2 SMNVEV (reference sequence). V lost 3 bases and J 7 bases, leaving 12 bases between the germline ends. DNA for the CDR3: TGTGCCAGCAGTTTTTCGGGGGTGGGTGAAAAACTGTTTTTT. Translating gives CASSFSGVGEKLFF.

The chain carries TRBV5-1 and TRBJ2-5, with 9 bases matching TRBD1. The CDR3 spans 15 residues. Germline assignment: CDR1 SGHRS and CDR2 YFSETQ. The trim removed 0 bases at V and 5 bases at J, leaving 5 bases unmatched. This CDR3 reads CASSLVGTGLETQYF. CDR3 DNA: TGCGCCAGCAGCTTGGTAGGGACAGGGTTGGAGACCCAGTACTTC. Filled out from reference TRBV5-1 and TRBJ2-5, the complete variable domain reads KAGVTQTPRYLIKTRGQQVTLSCSPISGHRSVSWYQQTPGQGLQFLFEYFSETQRNKGNFPGRFSGRQFSNSRSEMNVSTLELGDSALYLCASSLVGTGLETQYFGPGTRLLVL.

Details on this clone: A read error may produce the germline difference seen at one junction end. The J gene is TRBJ1-2, the V gene TRBV7-9; D not certain. Germline loops: CDR1 SEHNR, CDR2 FQNEAQ (reference sequence). This CDR3 comprises 13 residues. CDR3 DNA: TGTGCCAGCGGCTTGTGGGGAGACGATGGCTACACCTTC. Translation gives CASGLWGDDGYTF. Full variable domain (outside the CDR3, taken from reference TRBV7-9 and TRBJ1-2): DTGVSQNPRHKITKRGQNVTFRCDPISEHNRLYWYRQTLGQGPEFLTYFQNEAQLEKSRLLSDRFSAERPKGSFSTLEIQRTEQGDSAMYLCASGLWGDDGYTFGSGTRLTVV.

The rearrangement joins TRBV5-1 to TRBJ2-1; D is unresolved. Trimming removed 1 base at V and 0 bases at J, with 11 bases between. The CDR3 is 16 residues long. The V gene's germline CDR1 is SGHRS and CDR2 YFSETQ. The CDR3 DNA sequence: TGCGCCAGCAGCTTGCTGGCGGATAGCTCCTACAATGAGCAGTTCTTC. The encoded protein is CASSLLADSSYNEQFF.